This T cell receptor (beta chain) originates from a study of blood T cell repertoires in COVID-19. Study at large: Sample material is recorded as cDNA or gDNA derived from T cells, B-cell-depleted T cells, or PBMCs.

TCRdb's copy holds only in-frame clones and misses some; the assay was immunoSEQ multiplex PCR. In the table there are over 50,000 clones, around 87% of which are singletons. CDR1 SGHNT and CDR2 YYREEE come from the germline V gene (reference sequence). Trimming took 0 bases from V and 8 from J, leaving 8 bases between them. The CDR3 runs to 12 residues. The sequence was collected from a man aged 55 to 70 with acute or convalescent COVID-19. The chain has TRBV5-4 and TRBJ1-2; D not certain. What was sequenced was peripheral blood. The CDR3 bases are TGTGCCAGCAGCTTGGGCGGCCAGGGCTACACCTTC. This codes for CASSLGGQGYTF.